Below are 2 T cell receptor beta chains sequenced from a single sample in a study. TCRdb re-derived calls from the RT-PCR reads in MiXCR, one entry per CDR3 protein. The table lists about 700,000 distinct CDR3 sequences, over 12% of them singletons. Sequences were obtained from memory CD4+ T cells from blood. The receptors were gathered from a female donor in good health, serving as a healthy control.

This chain uses TRBV27 with TRBJ2-7; 9 nucleotides agree with TRBD1. This CDR3 is 16 amino acids long. The germline V gene encodes CDR1 MNHEY and CDR2 SMNVEV (reference sequence). J was trimmed by 6 bases and V by 6 bases; bases with no gene match: 15. The CDR3 sequence is CASSSTWGTGLGEQYF. The DNA for the CDR3 is TGTGCCAGCAGCTCCACTTGGGGGACAGGGCTTGGCGAGCAGTACTTC.

DNA for the CDR3: TGTGCCAGCAGCCAAGAAGACAGATACACTGAAGCTTTCTTT. Encoded protein: CASSQEDRYTEAFF. This chain connects TRBV3-1 to TRBJ1-1; D possibly corresponds to TRBD1 (5 bases). Trimming took 0 bases from V and 3 from J, leaving 8 bases between them. Germline CDR1 and CDR2: LGHDT and YNNKEL (reference sequence). The CDR3 is 14 amino acids.